This T cell receptor beta chain was found in a study of T cells in Graves' hyperthyroidism and ophthalmopathy. In this sample, this clonotype turned up many times. Its antigen is not identified. Findings and limits, study-wide: The majority of expanded thyroid clonotypes above 0.001 also appeared in blood. In the analysis, a 13 V-J model separated ophthalmopathy from stable hyperthyroidism.

TCR beta CDR3 regions were amplified from RNA. The HTBI primer set was used in a first-round RT-PCR of the TCR CDR3. One entry per CDR3 protein results from TCRdb running MiXCR on the multiplex PCR reads. The sample shows around 190,000 distinct CDR3 sequences, approximately 16% of them seen only once. CDR1 SEHNR and CDR2 FQNEAQ come from the germline V gene (reference sequence). This CDR3 is 12 amino acids long. The V end was cut by 8 bases, the J end by 2 bases, with 9 bases between. Graves' hyperthyroidism qualified as stable when ophthalmopathy did not progress within 18 months. Using more than 8 ml of fresh peripheral blood, PBMCs were prepared.

The V call is TRBV7-9, the J call TRBJ2-5, with a tentative D call TRBD2 (5 bases). This sequence originates from a woman in her forties or fifties with Graves' hyperthyroidism. Sequencing used blood. The CDR3 sequence: CASHSEQETQYF. The CDR3 coding sequence is TGTGCCAGCCATAGCGAACAAGAGACCCAGTACTTC.